This T cell receptor (beta chain) emerged from a study of CD8+ T cells in alopecia areata. Findings of the study overall: Clonality exceeded that of normal scalp in lesional scalp, most notably in alopecia totalis/universalis.

The germline CDR1 and CDR2 sequences are GTSNPN and SVGIG (reference sequence). Between the trimmed V and J ends, which lost 1 base and 6 bases, there was a span of 10 bases. The CDR3 covers 12 residues. RNA extraction was followed by reverse transcription into cDNA, which acted as the sequencing template. Produced via immunoSEQ multiplex PCR; TCRdb's table is partial and in-frame only. Found here are 110,000 to 150,000 clones, about two thirds of them singletons; the top ten hold 35% to 40%. With regard to this clone: Its specificity is not known.

This receptor was obtained from a human donor in good health. The chain recombines TRBV30 with TRBJ2-7; no reliable D call. What was sequenced was CD8+ T cells sorted from blood. The CDR3 is CAWSEQTFEQYF. DNA for the CDR3: TGTGCCTGGAGTGAACAAACCTTCGAGCAGTACTTC.